This T cell receptor (beta chain) was captured in a study of T cell repertoires in cytomegalovirus infection. Study information: Shared public TCR beta signatures pointed to both CMV infection and a matching HLA type. Findings and limits, study-wide: Carriage of CMV together with the relevant HLA was identifiable through cumulative public TCR beta family frequency. HLA-C-restricted CMV-specific TCR beta clonotypes prevailed in the ex vivo response.

This clonotype was recorded many times. Its antigen is currently unknown. TCRdb reanalysed the reads using MiXCR and keeps one entry per CDR3 protein. This table has roughly 180,000 distinct CDR3 sequences, about a sixth appearing once. The ends were cut back, 1 base at V and 7 bases at J, with 5 bases in the middle. The CDR3 has 12 amino acids. Per the germline V gene, CDR1 is SGHNT and CDR2 is YENEEA. The receptor was derived from a human donor in good health (CMV status not recorded). Some clones in this sample may be carry-over from other donors' samples. The source material was CD8+ T cells from PBMCs. The rearrangement links TRBV11-3 to TRBJ2-1; D remains unclear. The CDR3 DNA sequence: TGTGCCAGCAGCTTAGGCGTAAATGAGCAGTTCTTC. Encoded protein: CASSLGVNEQFF.